This TCR beta chain was captured in a study of T-cell reconstitution after alpha-beta-depleted transplantation in children. In germline, CDR1 is LNHNV, CDR2 YYDKDF (reference sequence). This CDR3 region has 16 residues. The germline V and J ends were trimmed by 7 bases and 4 bases, with 20 bases remaining between them. TCRbeta library preparation incorporated unique molecular identifiers. TCRdb analysed the PCR reads with MiXCR anew, one entry per CDR3 protein. The sample lists hundreds of thousands of distinct CDR3 sequences, 16% occurring once. This clonotype was seen many times. Sequences were derived from PBMCs from the stem cell graft donor, sampled from the stem cell graft. The rearrangement links TRBV15 to TRBJ1-5; unclear D gene. The sequence was collected from a human donor who donated a stem cell graft to a child with acute myeloid leukemia. CDR3 nucleotides: TGTGCCACCATGCAAAATAGGAGGACGGGGAATCAGCCCCAGCATTTT. Translating it yields CATMQNRRTGNQPQHF.